This T cell receptor (beta chain) emerged from a study of blood T cell repertoires in COVID-19. Background on the study: T cells, B-cell-depleted T cells, or PBMCs supplied cDNA or gDNA.

This CDR3 has 16 amino acids. Germline CDR1 and CDR2: SGHTA and FQGNSA. The trim removed 6 bases at V and 3 bases at J, leaving 5 bases unmatched. Method: immunoSEQ multiplex PCR; TCRdb's copy keeps in-frame clones and lacks some. The top ten hold approximately 1.5% of the sample, which has over 250,000 clones, more than 75% seen once. The chain joins TRBV7-2 to TRBJ2-1; 13 bases line up with TRBD2. Sequenced input: peripheral blood. This receptor was identified in a middle-aged woman who had recovered from COVID-19. CDR3 in DNA: TGTGCCAGCAGAGCGGGACTAGCGGGGTTCTACAATGAGCAGTTCTTC. This encodes CASRAGLAGFYNEQFF.